These 16 T cell receptor beta chains originate from one sample sequenced in a study of T cell responses to AZD1222 COVID-19 vaccine. Profiled with immunoSEQ multiplex PCR; TCRdb holds only in-frame clones, not every one. The repertoire holds about 68,000 clones, with roughly 90% as singletons. The material sequenced was peripheral blood, taken on day 0 of AZD1222 vaccination. The receptors stem from an adult in good health.

The chain links TRBV7-8 to TRBJ2-3; D could derive from TRBD1 or TRBD2 (6 bases each). Deletions cut 4 bases from V and 1 base from J, with 12 bases between. This CDR3 is 15 amino acids long. The germline CDR1 and CDR2 sequences are SGHVS and FQNEAQ. The CDR3 loop is CASSSPGAGTDTQYF. The CDR3 DNA reads TGTGCCAGCAGCTCTCCGGGGGCGGGCACAGATACGCAGTATTTT.

The chain couples TRBV19 to TRBJ1-5; D unresolved. Germline assignment: CDR1 LNHDA and CDR2 SQIVND (reference sequence). The V gene lost 0 bases and the J gene lost 7 bases, with 13 bases spanning the gap. The CDR3 length is 15 residues. CDR3: CASSIDRRAGQPQHF. CDR3 nucleotide sequence: TGTGCCAGTAGTATAGATAGAAGGGCAGGACAGCCCCAGCATTTT.

The CDR3 DNA is TGTGCCAGTAGTTCCGGACAGGGAATGACCACTGAAGCTTTCTTT. Translating it yields CASSSGQGMTTEAFF. J is TRBJ1-1 and V is TRBV19; 8 bases map to TRBD1. Germline CDR1 and CDR2: LNHDA and SQIVND (reference sequence). The V and J ends lost 5 bases and 4 bases, in that order; junction bases with no gene match: 9. This CDR3 spans 15 amino acids. Based on the CDR3 plus reference TRBV19 and TRBJ1-1, the full variable domain is DGGITQSPKYLFRKEGQNVTLSCEQNLNHDAMYWYRQDPGQGLRLIYYSQIVNDFQKGDIAEGYSVSREKKESFPLTVTSAQKNPTAFYLCASSSGQGMTTEAFFGQGTRLTVV.

V and J are TRBV6-2 or TRBV6-3 and TRBJ2-7; D might be TRBD1 (6 bases). Germline CDR1 MNHEY, CDR2 SVGEGT. The CDR3 is 17 amino acids. Trimming removed 2 bases at V and 1 base at J, with 18 bases between. The CDR3 bases are TGTGCCAGCAGTTACGGTCCAGGGGCGCCTCGATCCTACGAGCAGTACTTC. It specifies CASSYGPGAPRSYEQYF.

The chain links TRBV6-2 or TRBV6-3 to TRBJ1-5; D possibly corresponds to TRBD1 (5 bases). The CDR3 is 15 residues long. Germline V gene lookup returns CDR1 MNHEY and CDR2 SVGEGT. V was shortened by 4 bases and J by 6 bases, with 16 bases between the two germline ends. Here the CDR3 DNA reads TGTGCCAGCAGTTCCCTGGGACGAATAGCTCAGCCCCAGCATTTT. This translates into CASSSLGRIAQPQHF.

The rearrangement uses TRBV10-3 and TRBJ2-1; TRBD2 aligns across 8 bases. Trimming at V came to 6 bases and at J to 3 bases, leaving 4 bases not matched to a gene. The V gene's germline CDR1 is ENHRY and CDR2 SYGVKD. The CDR3 length is 14 residues. In DNA form, the CDR3 reads TGTGCCATCAGGAGTAGCGGGAACTACAATGAGCAGTTCTTC. Translation: CAIRSSGNYNEQFF.

The gene calls are TRBV2 and TRBJ2-7, with TRBD2 matching over 7 bases. The CDR3 contains 16 residues. CDR1 SNHLY and CDR2 FYNNEI come from the germline V gene. Trimming took 0 bases from V and 2 from J; bases not matched to a gene: 7. The CDR3 loop is CASSEALLAVPYEQYF. Here the CDR3 DNA reads TGTGCCAGCAGTGAAGCGCTCCTAGCGGTTCCCTACGAGCAGTACTTC.

The V call is TRBV29-1, the J call TRBJ2-3, with 9 bases fitting TRBD2. Germline CDR1 SQVTM, CDR2 ANQGSEA. This CDR3 is built from 15 residues. Trimming cost V 4 bases and J 7 bases; bases outside gene matches: 12. The CDR3 DNA follows: TGCAGCGTTGGTGTGGTAGCGGGAGTAGGGAATACGCAGTATTTT. As protein: CSVGVVAGVGNTQYF.

The rearrangement uses TRBV3-1 (or the pseudogene TRBV3-2) and TRBJ2-1, with 13 bases that match TRBD2. The CDR3 totals 15 residues. V lost 3 bases, J lost 10 bases, and 6 bases stayed unmatched. Germline V gives CDR1 LGHDT, CDR2 YNNKEL (reference sequence). CDR3 coding DNA: TGTGCCAGCAGCCACGGACTAGCGGGAGATTACGAGCAGTTCTTC. Amino acids: CASSHGLAGDYEQFF.

V is TRBV27 and J is TRBJ2-2, with TRBD2 matching over 14 bases. The CDR3 loop spans 16 amino acids. Per the germline V gene, CDR1 is MNHEY and CDR2 is SMNVEV (reference sequence). The J segment lost 7 bases and the V segment lost 6 bases, leaving 7 bases of the junction unmatched. The DNA for the CDR3 is TGTGCCAGCAGCCATTTAGGGACTAGCGGGAGCGGGGAGCTGTTTTTT. The encoded protein is CASSHLGTSGSGELFF.

The chain recombines TRBV6-1 with TRBJ2-7; 9 bases line up with TRBD1. V lost 2 bases and J lost 4; bases outside the gene matches: 15. CDR3 length: 18 residues. From germline, CDR1 is MNHNS and CDR2 SASEGT. As DNA, the CDR3 is TGTGCCAGCAGTGAAAGGCCCGGGGGACAGGGAGGTAGATACGAGCAGTACTTC. It yields the protein CASSERPGGQGGRYEQYF.

This clone was detected only a few times. The chain uses TRBV19 and TRBJ2-2; D might be TRBD1 (6 bases). CDR1 is LNHDA and CDR2 is SQIVND in the germline V gene (reference sequence). The CDR3 runs 13 residues. Trimming removed 5 bases at V and 8 bases at J, with 12 bases between. The CDR3 loop is CASSGTGNGELFF. The CDR3, as DNA: TGTGCCAGTAGTGGCACAGGGAATGGGGAGCTGTTTTTT.

The gene calls are TRBV7-6 and TRBJ1-5; TRBD1 matches at 10 bases. Losses at the gene ends were 5 bases for V and 3 bases for J; bases not matched to a gene: 4. Germline values: CDR1 SGHVS, CDR2 FNYEAQ. The CDR3 contains 15 residues. The CDR3 nucleotides are TGTGCCAGCAGCGGACAGGGGGGTAACAATCAGCCCCAGCATTTT. As protein: CASSGQGGNNQPQHF.

The V call is TRBV11-2, the J call TRBJ2-3; TRBD1 matches at 7 bases. This CDR3 contains 14 residues. Looked up from germline, CDR1 is SGHAT and CDR2 is FQNNGV. Trimming took 6 bases from V and 1 from J; bases not matched to a gene: 4. The CDR3 DNA sequence: TGTGCCAGCAGTAGGACAGGACGCACAGATACGCAGTATTTT. It codes for CASSRTGRTDTQYF.

Here the CDR3 reads CATSRLRLANYGYTF. For the CDR3, the DNA is TGTGCCACCAGCAGACTCCGGTTAGCTAACTATGGCTACACCTTC. V and J are TRBV15 and TRBJ1-2; no clear D gene. Per germline, CDR1 LNHNV and CDR2 YYDKDF (reference sequence). V lost 2 bases and J lost 0, with 10 bases in between. The CDR3 extends over 15 amino acids.

This rearrangement joins TRBV5-1 to TRBJ1-6; D perhaps matches TRBD1 (5 bases). Germline V gene sequence: CDR1 SGHRS, CDR2 YFSETQ. V lost 4 bases and J 5 bases, leaving 19 bases between the germline ends. The CDR3 sequence is 17 residues long. CDR3 coding DNA: TGCGCCAGCAGCCGAATCTCCCCGGGACGGGATAATTCACCCCTCCACTTT. This encodes CASSRISPGRDNSPLHF.